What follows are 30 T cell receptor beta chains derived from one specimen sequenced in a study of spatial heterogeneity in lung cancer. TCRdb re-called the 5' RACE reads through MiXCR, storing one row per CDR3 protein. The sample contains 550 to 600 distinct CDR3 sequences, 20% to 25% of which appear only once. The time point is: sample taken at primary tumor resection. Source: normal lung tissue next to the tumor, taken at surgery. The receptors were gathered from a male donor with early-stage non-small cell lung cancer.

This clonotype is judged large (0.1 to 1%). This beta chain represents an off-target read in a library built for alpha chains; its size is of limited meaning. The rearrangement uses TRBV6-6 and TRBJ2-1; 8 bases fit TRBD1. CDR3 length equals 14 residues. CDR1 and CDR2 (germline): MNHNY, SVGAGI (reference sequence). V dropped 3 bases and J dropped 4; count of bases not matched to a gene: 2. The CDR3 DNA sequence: TGTGCCAGCAGTTATGGGACAGGTTACAATGAGCAGTTCTTC. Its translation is CASSYGTGYNEQFF.

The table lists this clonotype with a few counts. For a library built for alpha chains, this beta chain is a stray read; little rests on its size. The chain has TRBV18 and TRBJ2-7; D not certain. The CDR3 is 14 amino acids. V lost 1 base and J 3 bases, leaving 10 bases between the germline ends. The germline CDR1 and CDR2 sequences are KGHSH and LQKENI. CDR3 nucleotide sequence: TGTGCCAGCTCACCACGGCTCGGCCTCTACGAGCAGTACTTC. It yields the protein CASSPRLGLYEQYF. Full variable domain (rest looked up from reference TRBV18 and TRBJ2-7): NAGVMQNPRHLVRRRGQEARLRCSPMKGHSHVYWYRQLPEEGLKFMVYLQKENIIDESGMPKERFSAEFPKEGPSILRIQQVVRGDSAAYFCASSPRLGLYEQYFGPGTRLTVT.

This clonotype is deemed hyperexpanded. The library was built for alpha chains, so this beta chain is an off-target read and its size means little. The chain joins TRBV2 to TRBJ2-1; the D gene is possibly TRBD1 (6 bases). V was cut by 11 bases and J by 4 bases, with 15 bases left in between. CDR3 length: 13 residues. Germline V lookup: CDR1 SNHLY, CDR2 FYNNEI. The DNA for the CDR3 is TGTGCCGTAATAGGACAGATTTACAATGAGCAGTTCTTC. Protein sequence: CAVIGQIYNEQFF.

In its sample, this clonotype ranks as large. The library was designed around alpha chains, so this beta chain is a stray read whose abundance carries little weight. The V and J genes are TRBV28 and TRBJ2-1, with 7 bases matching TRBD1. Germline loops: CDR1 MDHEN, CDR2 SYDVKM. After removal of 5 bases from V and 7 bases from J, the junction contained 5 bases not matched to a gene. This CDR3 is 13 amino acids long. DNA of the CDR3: TGTGCCAGCAGTACCCACAGGGGAAATGAGCAGTTCTTC. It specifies CASSTHRGNEQFF. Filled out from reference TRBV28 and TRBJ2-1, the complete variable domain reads DVKVTQSSRYLVKRTGEKVFLECVQDMDHENMFWYRQDPGLGLRLIYFSYDVKMKEKGDIPEGYSVSREKKERFSLILESASTNQTSMYLCASSTHRGNEQFFGPGTRLTVL.

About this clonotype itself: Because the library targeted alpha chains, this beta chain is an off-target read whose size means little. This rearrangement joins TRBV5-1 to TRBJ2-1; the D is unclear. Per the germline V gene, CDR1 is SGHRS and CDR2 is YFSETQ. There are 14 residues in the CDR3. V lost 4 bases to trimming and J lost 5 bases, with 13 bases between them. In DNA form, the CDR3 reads TGCGCCAGCAGCCCAAGCTTAAAGGACAATGAGCAGTTCTTC. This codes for CASSPSLKDNEQFF.

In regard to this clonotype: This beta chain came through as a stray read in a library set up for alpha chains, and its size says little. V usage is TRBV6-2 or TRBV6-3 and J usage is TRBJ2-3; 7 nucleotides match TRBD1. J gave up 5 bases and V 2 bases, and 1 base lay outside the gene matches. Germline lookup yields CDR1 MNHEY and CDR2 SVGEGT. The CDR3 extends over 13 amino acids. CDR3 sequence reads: CASSYNRGDTQYF. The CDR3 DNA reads TGTGCCAGCAGTTACAACAGGGGAGATACGCAGTATTTT.

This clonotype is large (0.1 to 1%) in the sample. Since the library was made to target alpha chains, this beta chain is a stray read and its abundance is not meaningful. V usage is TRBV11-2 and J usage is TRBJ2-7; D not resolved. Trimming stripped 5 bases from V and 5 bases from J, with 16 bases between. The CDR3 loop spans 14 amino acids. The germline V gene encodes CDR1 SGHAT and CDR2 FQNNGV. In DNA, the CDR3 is TGTGCCAGCAGCCCCCCTAGGAGTCCCCACGAGCAGTACTTC. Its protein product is CASSPPRSPHEQYF.

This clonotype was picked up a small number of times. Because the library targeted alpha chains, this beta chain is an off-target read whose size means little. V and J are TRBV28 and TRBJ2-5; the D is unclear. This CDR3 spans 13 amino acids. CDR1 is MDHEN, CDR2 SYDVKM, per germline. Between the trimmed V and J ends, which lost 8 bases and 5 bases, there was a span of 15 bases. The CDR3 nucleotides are TGTGCCAGCCAGCTTCCCTCGCGGGAGACCCAGTACTTC. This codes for CASQLPSRETQYF.

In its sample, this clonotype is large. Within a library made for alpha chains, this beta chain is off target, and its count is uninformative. This chain's CDR3 is CASSLVGNLDTQYF. The DNA for the CDR3 is TGCGCCAGCAGCTTGGTCGGGAATTTGGATACGCAGTATTTT. The chain uses TRBV5-1 and TRBJ2-3; D possibly corresponds to TRBD2 (5 bases). V lost 0 bases and J 6 bases, leaving 11 bases between the germline ends. Germline V gene lookup returns CDR1 SGHRS and CDR2 YFSETQ. The CDR3 length is 14 residues.

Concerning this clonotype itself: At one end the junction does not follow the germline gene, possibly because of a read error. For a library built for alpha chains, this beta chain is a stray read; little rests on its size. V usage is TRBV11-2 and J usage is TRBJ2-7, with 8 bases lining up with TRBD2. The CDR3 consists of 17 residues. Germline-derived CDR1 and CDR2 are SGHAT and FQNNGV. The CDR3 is CDSSFWASGAGGGEQYF. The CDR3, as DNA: TGTGACAGCAGCTTTTGGGCCTCCGGGGCGGGAGGAGGCGAGCAGTACTTC. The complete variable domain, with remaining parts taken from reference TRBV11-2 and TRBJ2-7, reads EAGVAQSPRYKIIEKRQSVAFWCNPISGHATLYWYQQILGQGPKLLIQFQNNGVVDDSQLPKDRFSAERLKGVDSTLKIQPAKLEDSAVYLCDSSFWASGAGGGEQYFGPGTRLTVT.

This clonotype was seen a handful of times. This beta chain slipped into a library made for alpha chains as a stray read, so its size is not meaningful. DNA of the CDR3: TGTGCCAGCAGTACGGGGGGGCGAGATACGCAGTATTTT. Its translation is CASSTGGRDTQYF. The chain joins TRBV6-6 to TRBJ2-3; 8 bases match TRBD2. CDR1 MNHNY and CDR2 SVGAGI come from the germline V gene (reference sequence). The CDR3 has 13 amino acids. V was clipped by 5 bases and J by 5 bases; unmatched bases: 3.

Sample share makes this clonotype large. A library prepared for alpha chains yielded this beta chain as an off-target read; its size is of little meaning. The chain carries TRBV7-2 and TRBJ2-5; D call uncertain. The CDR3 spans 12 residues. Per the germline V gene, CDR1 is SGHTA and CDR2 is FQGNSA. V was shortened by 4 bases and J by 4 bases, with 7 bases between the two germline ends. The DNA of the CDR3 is TGTGCCAGCAGCTCGAACAGAGAGACCCAGTACTTC. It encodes CASSSNRETQYF.

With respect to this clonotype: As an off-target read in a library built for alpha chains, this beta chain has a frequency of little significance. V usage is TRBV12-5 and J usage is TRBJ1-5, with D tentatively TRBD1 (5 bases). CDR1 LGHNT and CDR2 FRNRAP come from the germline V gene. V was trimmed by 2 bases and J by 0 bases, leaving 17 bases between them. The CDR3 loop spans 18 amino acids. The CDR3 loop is CASGLYGANLYSNQPQHF. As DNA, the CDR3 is TGTGCTAGTGGTTTGTACGGGGCGAATCTATATAGCAATCAGCCCCAGCATTTT.

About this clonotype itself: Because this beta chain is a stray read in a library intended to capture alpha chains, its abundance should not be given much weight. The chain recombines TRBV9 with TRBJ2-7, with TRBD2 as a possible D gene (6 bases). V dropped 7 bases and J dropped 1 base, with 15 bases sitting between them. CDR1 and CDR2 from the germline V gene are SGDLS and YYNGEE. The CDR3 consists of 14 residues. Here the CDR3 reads CASGRRDFSYEQYF. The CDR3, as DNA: TGTGCCAGCGGACGGAGGGACTTTTCCTACGAGCAGTACTTC.

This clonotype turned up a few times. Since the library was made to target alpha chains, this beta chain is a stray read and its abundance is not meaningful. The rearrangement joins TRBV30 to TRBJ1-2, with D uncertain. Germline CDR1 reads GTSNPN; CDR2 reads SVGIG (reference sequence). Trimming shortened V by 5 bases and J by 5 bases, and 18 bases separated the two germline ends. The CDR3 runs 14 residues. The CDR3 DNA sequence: TGTGCCTGGGCCACTACGGCTAGACGATATGGCTACACCTTC. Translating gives CAWATTARRYGYTF.

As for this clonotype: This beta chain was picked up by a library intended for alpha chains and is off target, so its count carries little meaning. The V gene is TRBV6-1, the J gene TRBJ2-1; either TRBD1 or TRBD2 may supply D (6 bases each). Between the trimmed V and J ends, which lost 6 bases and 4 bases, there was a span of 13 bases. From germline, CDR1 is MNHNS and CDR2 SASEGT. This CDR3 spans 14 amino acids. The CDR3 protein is CASRDQGRYNEQFF. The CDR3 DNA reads TGTGCCAGCAGAGATCAGGGGAGGTACAATGAGCAGTTCTTC.

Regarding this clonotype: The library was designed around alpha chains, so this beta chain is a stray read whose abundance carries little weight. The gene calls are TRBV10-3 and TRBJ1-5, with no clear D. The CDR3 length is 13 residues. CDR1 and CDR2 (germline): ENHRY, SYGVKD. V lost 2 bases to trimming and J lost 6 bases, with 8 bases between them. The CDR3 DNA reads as TGTGCCATCAGTGAGACAATTATTCAGCCCCAGCATTTT. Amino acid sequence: CAISETIIQPQHF.

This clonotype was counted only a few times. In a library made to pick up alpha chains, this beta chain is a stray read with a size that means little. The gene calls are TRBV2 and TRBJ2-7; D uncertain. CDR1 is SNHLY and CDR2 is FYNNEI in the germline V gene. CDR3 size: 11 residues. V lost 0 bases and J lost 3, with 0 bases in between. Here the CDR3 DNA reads TGTGCCAGCAGTGAAGCCTACGAGCAGTACTTC. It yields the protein CASSEAYEQYF.

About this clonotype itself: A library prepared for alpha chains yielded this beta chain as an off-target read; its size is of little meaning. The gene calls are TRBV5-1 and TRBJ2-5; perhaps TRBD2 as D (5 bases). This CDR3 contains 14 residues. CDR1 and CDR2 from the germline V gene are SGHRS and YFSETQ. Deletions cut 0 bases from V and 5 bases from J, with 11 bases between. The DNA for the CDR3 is TGCGCCAGCAGCTTGGCCTCAGGAGGCGAGACCCAGTACTTC. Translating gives CASSLASGGETQYF.

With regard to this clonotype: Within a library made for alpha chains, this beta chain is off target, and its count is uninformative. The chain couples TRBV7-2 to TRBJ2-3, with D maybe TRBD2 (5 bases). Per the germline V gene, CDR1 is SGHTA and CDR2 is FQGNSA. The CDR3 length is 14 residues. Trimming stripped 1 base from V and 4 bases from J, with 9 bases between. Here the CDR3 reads CASSLGGAADTQYF. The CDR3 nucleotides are TGTGCCAGCAGCTTAGGGGGAGCGGCAGATACGCAGTATTTT. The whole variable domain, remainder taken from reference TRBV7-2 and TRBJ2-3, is GAGVSQSPSNKVTEKGKDVELRCDPISGHTALYWYRQSLGQGLEFLIYFQGNSAPDKSGLPSDRFSAERTGGSVSTLTIQRTQQEDSAVYLCASSLGGAADTQYFGPGTRLTVL.

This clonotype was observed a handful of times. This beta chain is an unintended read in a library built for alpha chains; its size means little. This CDR3 reads CSASGRDSYEQYF. The CDR3, as DNA: TGCAGTGCTAGCGGCAGGGACTCCTACGAGCAGTACTTC. The chain combines TRBV20-1 with TRBJ2-7; D may be TRBD1 (5 bases). Trimming removed 3 bases at V and 0 bases at J, with 9 bases between. Germline CDR1 is DFQATT and CDR2 is SNEGSKA (reference sequence). The CDR3 runs to 13 residues.

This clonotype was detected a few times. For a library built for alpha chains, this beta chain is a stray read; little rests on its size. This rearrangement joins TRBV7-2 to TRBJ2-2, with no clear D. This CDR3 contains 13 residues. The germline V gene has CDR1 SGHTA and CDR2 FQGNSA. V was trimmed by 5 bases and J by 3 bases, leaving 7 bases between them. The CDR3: CASSPYDTGELFF. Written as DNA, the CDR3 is TGTGCCAGCAGCCCCTACGACACCGGGGAGCTGTTTTTT.

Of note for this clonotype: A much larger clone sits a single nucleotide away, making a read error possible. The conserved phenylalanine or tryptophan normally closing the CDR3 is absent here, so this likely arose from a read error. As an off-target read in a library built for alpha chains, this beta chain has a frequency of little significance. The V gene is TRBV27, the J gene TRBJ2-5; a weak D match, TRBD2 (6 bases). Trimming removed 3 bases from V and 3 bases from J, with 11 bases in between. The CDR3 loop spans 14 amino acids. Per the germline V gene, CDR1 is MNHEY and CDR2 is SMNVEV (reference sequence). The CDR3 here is CASSFRAGKETQYY. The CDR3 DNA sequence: TGTGCCAGCAGTTTCAGGGCGGGGAAAGAGACCCAGTACTAC.

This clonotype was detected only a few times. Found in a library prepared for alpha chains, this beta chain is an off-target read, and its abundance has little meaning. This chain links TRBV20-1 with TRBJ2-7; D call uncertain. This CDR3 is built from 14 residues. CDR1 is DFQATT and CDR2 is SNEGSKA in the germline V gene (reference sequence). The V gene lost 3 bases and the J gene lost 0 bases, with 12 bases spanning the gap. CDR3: CSASPRSYSYEQYF. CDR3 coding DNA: TGCAGTGCTAGCCCGCGGTCCTACTCCTACGAGCAGTACTTC.

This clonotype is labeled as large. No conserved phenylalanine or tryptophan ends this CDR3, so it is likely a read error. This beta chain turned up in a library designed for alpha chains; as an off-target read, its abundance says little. CDR3 amino acids: CASGTGTVGAEQYS. The CDR3, as DNA: TGTGCTAGTGGTACAGGGACAGTTGGGGCCGAGCAGTACTCC. The rearrangement uses TRBV12-5 and TRBJ2-7, with TRBD1 matching over 7 bases. Per the germline V gene, CDR1 is LGHNT and CDR2 is FRNRAP. V lost 5 bases, J lost 6 bases, and 10 bases stayed unmatched. There are 14 residues in the CDR3.

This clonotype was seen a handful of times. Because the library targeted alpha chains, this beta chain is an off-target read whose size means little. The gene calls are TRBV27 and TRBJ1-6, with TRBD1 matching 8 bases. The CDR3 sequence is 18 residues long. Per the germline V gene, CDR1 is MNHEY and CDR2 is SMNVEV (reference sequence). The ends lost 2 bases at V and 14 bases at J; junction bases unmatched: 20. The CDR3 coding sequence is TGTGCCAGCAGTTTAAATTGGGGTTCGGCTCCAGGGGGCGGGACCCTCCACTTT. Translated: CASSLNWGSAPGGGTLHF.

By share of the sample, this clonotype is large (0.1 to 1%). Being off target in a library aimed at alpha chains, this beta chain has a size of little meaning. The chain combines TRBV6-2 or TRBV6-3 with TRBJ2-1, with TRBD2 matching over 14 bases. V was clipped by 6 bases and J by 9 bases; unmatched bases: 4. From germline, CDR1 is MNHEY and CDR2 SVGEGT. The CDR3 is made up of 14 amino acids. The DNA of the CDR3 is TGTGCCAGCAGCGCGGGACTAGCGGGAGTTGAGCAGTTCTTC. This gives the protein CASSAGLAGVEQFF.

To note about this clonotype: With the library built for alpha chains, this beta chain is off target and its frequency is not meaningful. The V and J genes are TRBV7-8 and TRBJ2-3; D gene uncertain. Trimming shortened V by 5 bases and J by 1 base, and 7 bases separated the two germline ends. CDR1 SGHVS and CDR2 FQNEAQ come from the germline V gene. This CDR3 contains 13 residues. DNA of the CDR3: TGTGCCAGCAGCCCTCTGGGCACAGATACGCAGTATTTT. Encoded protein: CASSPLGTDTQYF. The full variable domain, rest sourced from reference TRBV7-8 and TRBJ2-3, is GAGVSQSPRYKVAKRGQDVALRCDPISGHVSLFWYQQALGQGPEFLTYFQNEAQLDKSGLPSDRFFAERPEGSVSTLKIQRTQQEDSAVYLCASSPLGTDTQYFGPGTRLTVL.

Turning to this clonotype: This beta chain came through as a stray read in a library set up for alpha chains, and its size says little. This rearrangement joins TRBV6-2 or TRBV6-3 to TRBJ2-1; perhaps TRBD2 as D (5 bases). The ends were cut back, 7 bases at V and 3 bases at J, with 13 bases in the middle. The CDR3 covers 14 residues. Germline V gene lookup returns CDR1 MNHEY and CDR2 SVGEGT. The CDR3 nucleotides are TGTGCCAGCACTCTATCCGGGGACTACAATGAGCAGTTCTTC. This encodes CASTLSGDYNEQFF.

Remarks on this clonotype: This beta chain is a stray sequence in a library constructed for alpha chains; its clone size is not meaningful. This CDR3 is CASSRLFPREQYF. CDR3 in DNA: TGTGCCAGCAGTCGTCTCTTCCCTCGCGAGCAGTACTTC. V and J are TRBV28 and TRBJ2-7, with no clear D. The CDR3 extends over 13 amino acids. Germline assignment: CDR1 MDHEN and CDR2 SYDVKM. With 5 bases removed from V and 6 bases from J, the gap between germline ends came to 14 bases.